The present TCR beta chain was sequenced within a study of Graves' ophthalmopathy and Graves' hyperthyroidism. The CDR3 has 15 amino acids. The V segment lost 6 bases and the J segment 6 bases; nucleotides outside the gene matches: 7. This clonotype was counted ten times or more. Amplification from RNA transcripts yielded the TCR beta CDR3 regions. HTBI primers primed a first-round RT-PCR, and a second-round multiplex PCR followed. TCRdb reprocessed the multiplex PCR reads via MiXCR and lists one record per CDR3 protein. The sample carries under 350,000 distinct CDR3 sequences, about 17% recorded once.

This TCR derives from an adult man with Graves' ophthalmopathy. What was sequenced was peripheral blood. The J gene is TRBJ1-5, the V gene TRBV12-3 or TRBV12-4, with 11 bases fitting TRBD1. The CDR3 DNA reads as TGTGCCAGCAGACCGGGACAGGGGGAATTTCAGCCCCAGCATTTT. Translated: CASRPGQGEFQPQHF.